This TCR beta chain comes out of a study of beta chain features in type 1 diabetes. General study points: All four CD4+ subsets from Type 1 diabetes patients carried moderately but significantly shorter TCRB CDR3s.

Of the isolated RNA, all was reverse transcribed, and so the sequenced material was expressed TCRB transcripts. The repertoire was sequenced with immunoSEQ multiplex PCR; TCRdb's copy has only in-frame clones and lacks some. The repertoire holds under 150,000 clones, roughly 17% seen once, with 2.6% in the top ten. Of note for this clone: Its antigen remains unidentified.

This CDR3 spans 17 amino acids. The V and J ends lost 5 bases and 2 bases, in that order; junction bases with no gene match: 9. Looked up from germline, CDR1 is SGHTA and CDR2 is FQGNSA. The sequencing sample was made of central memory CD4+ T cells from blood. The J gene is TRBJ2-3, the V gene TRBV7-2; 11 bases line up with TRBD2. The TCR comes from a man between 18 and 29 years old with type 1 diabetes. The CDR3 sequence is CASSIFGLAGNTDTQYF. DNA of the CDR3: TGTGCCAGCAGCATTTTTGGACTAGCGGGTAACACAGATACGCAGTATTTT.